These 29 T cell receptor beta chains came from one sample sequenced in a study of shared clonotypes between healthy human individuals (dated by TCRdb to the early 2020s). Libraries came from the immunoSEQ multiplex PCR assay. The table was pulled from immuneACCESS by TCRdb, which kept in-frame rearrangements only. Such tables lose some clones; where checked, under half of the loss comes from unresolved V genes, and the rest has no known cause. The sample records around 700,000 clones, about three quarters of which are singletons. The ten largest clonotypes hold about 1.7% of the sample. The source material was memory CD4+ T cells sorted from blood. The intended sense of this specimen's cell subset or site label: CD45RA-negative fraction. These receptors came from a woman aged 25 to 39 in good health.

This sequence joins TRBV19 and TRBJ1-4, with 10 bases lining up with TRBD1. The CDR3 covers 14 residues. CDR1 LNHDA and CDR2 SQIVND come from the germline V gene (reference sequence). Trimming removed 8 bases from V and 8 bases from J; junction bases left unmatched: 8. CDR3 in amino acids: CASSIDRGQEKLFF. The CDR3 DNA reads as TGTGCCAGTTCCATTGACAGGGGGCAAGAAAAACTGTTTTTT.

In this sample, this clone turned up many times. This chain links TRBV6-5 with TRBJ2-1, with 8 bases lining up with TRBD2. V gave up 4 bases and J gave up 7 bases; unmatched junction bases: 6. From germline, CDR1 is MNHEY and CDR2 SVGAGI. There are 14 residues in the CDR3. The CDR3 is CASSLMVAGNEQFF. In DNA, the CDR3 is TGTGCCAGCAGTTTAATGGTAGCGGGAAATGAGCAGTTCTTC.

In DNA form, the CDR3 reads TGTGCCAGCAATAGCGGGAGTTGGACAGATACGCAGTATTTT. It codes for CASNSGSWTDTQYF. This rearrangement joins TRBV2 to TRBJ2-3, with TRBD2 matching 9 bases. This CDR3 comprises 14 residues. V trimming: 7 bases; J trimming: 3 bases; junction bases outside the gene matches: 5. The germline V gene encodes CDR1 SNHLY and CDR2 FYNNEI.

The V and J genes are TRBV30 and TRBJ1-2; D ambiguous. Germline CDR1 reads GTSNPN; CDR2 reads SVGIG (reference sequence). This CDR3 has 12 residues. Between the trimmed V and J ends, which lost 0 bases and 8 bases, there was a span of 10 bases. This CDR3 reads CAWSVWSRGYTF. CDR3 sequence (DNA): TGTGCCTGGAGTGTCTGGTCACGGGGCTACACCTTC.

This clone has more than one count but fewer than ten. The chain uses TRBV10-2 and TRBJ2-7; 9 nucleotides match TRBD2. The ends lost 7 bases at V and 5 bases at J; junction bases unmatched: 9. Germline V CDR1 and CDR2: WSHSY, SAAADI. CDR3 length: 14 amino acids. The CDR3 loop reads CASKKAGGTHEQYF. In DNA, the CDR3 is TGCGCCAGCAAAAAAGCGGGAGGTACCCACGAGCAGTACTTC.

The J gene is TRBJ1-4, the V gene TRBV27; perhaps TRBD1 as D (6 bases). Per the germline V gene, CDR1 is MNHEY and CDR2 is SMNVEV (reference sequence). The CDR3 is 14 amino acids. V gave up 3 bases and J gave up 7 bases, with 12 bases separating them. The chain's CDR3 is CASSFNSRGEKLFF. The CDR3, as DNA: TGTGCCAGCAGTTTTAATTCCAGGGGTGAAAAACTGTTTTTT.

The CDR3 DNA is TGTGCCAGCGTAGGGGACAACGAGCAGTACTTC. Residues: CASVGDNEQYF. This sequence joins TRBV28 and TRBJ2-7; D is possibly TRBD1 (6 bases). V was shortened by 8 bases and J by 5 bases, with 10 bases between the two germline ends. The germline V gene has CDR1 MDHEN and CDR2 SYDVKM. The CDR3 runs 11 residues.

The chain carries TRBV11-2 and TRBJ1-5; 9 bases align to TRBD1. The V gene's germline CDR1 is SGHAT and CDR2 FQNNGV. Unmatched junction bases numbered 8, after V lost 6 bases and J lost 5 bases. This CDR3 is built from 15 residues. CDR3 coding DNA: TGTGCCAGCAGACGGGACAGGGCGGGAGATCAGCCCCAGCATTTT. As protein: CASRRDRAGDQPQHF.

As concerns this clone: A read error may explain this, as a much larger clone is one base away. The gene calls are TRBV14 and TRBJ2-6; D may be TRBD2 (5 bases). Per the germline V gene, CDR1 is SGHDN and CDR2 is FVKESK. The CDR3 spans 18 residues. Deletions cut 2 bases from V and 1 base from J, with 15 bases between. The CDR3 DNA is TGTGCCAGCAGCCAAAACAGTCACGGGGAATCTGGGGCCAACGTCCTGACTTTC. This translates into CASSQNSHGESGANVLTF. Variable domain in full (rest from reference TRBV14 and TRBJ2-6): EAGVTQFPSHSVIEKGQTVTLRCDPISGHDNLYWYRRVMGKEIKFLLHFVKESKQDESGMPNNRFLAERTGGTYSTLKVQPAELEDSGVYFCASSQNSHGESGANVLTFGAGSRLTVL.

The gene calls are TRBV28 and TRBJ2-2; D gene uncertain. Germline values: CDR1 MDHEN, CDR2 SYDVKM. V gave up 1 base and J gave up 2 bases, with 2 bases separating them. CDR3 size: 13 residues. For the CDR3, the DNA is TGTGCCAGCAGTTTATACAACACCGGGGAGCTGTTTTTT. Its protein is CASSLYNTGELFF. The whole variable domain, filled in from reference TRBV28 and TRBJ2-2, reads DVKVTQSSRYLVKRTGEKVFLECVQDMDHENMFWYRQDPGLGLRLIYFSYDVKMKEKGDIPEGYSVSREKKERFSLILESASTNQTSMYLCASSLYNTGELFFGEGSRLTVL.

The count of this clone is one. The chain links TRBV10-3 to TRBJ2-7; D uncertain. Germline V gene sequence: CDR1 ENHRY, CDR2 SYGVKD. The CDR3 length is 15 residues. Trimming cost V 5 bases and J 0 bases, with 14 bases left between them. In DNA form, the CDR3 reads TGTGCCATCAGTTCAGGCTCCCCGAGCTCCTACGAGCAGTACTTC. Residues: CAISSGSPSSYEQYF.

This clone was recorded only once. V usage is TRBV5-1 and J usage is TRBJ2-1; D uncertain. Germline-derived CDR1 and CDR2 are SGHRS and YFSETQ. The V end was cut by 3 bases, the J end by 0 bases, with 10 bases between. This CDR3 comprises 15 residues. CDR3 in amino acids: CASSWGGVSYNEQFF. The CDR3 nucleotides read TGCGCCAGCAGCTGGGGTGGGGTCTCCTACAATGAGCAGTTCTTC. Filled out from reference TRBV5-1 and TRBJ2-1, the complete variable domain reads KAGVTQTPRYLIKTRGQQVTLSCSPISGHRSVSWYQQTPGQGLQFLFEYFSETQRNKGNFPGRFSGRQFSNSRSEMNVSTLELGDSALYLCASSWGGVSYNEQFFGPGTRLTVL.

The rearrangement uses TRBV6-5 and TRBJ1-2; TRBD1 aligns across 12 bases. CDR1 and CDR2 from the germline V gene are MNHEY and SVGAGI. Trimming cost V 6 bases and J 8 bases; bases outside gene matches: 10. The length of the CDR3 is 15 residues. The CDR3 protein is CASRPKGQGAWGYTF. The CDR3 DNA is TGTGCCAGCAGGCCTAAGGGACAGGGGGCATGGGGCTACACCTTC.

The chain is built from TRBV7-2 and TRBJ1-1; no firm D call. CDR3 length: 13 amino acids. V lost 6 bases to trimming and J lost 7 bases, with 15 bases between them. Per germline, CDR1 SGHTA and CDR2 FQGNSA. The CDR3 DNA is TGTGCCAGCAGTCCTTTCATCTCTAATGAAGCTTTCTTT. Translated: CASSPFISNEAFF.

This clone was seen once. This chain connects TRBV19 to TRBJ2-2; no firm D call. The germline gives CDR1 LNHDA, CDR2 SQIVND (reference sequence). The CDR3 runs 13 residues. V gave up 2 bases and J gave up 6 bases, with 7 bases separating them. CDR3 in amino acids: CASSILGAGELFF. The CDR3 bases are TGTGCCAGTAGTATATTAGGAGCCGGGGAGCTGTTTTTT.

The chain links TRBV5-1 to TRBJ2-3; 7 nucleotides match TRBD1. Trimming at V came to 3 bases and at J to 3 bases, leaving 4 bases not matched to a gene. The CDR3 has 14 residues. CDR1 is SGHRS, CDR2 YFSETQ, per germline. CDR3 coding DNA: TGCGCCAGCAGCTCGACAGGGCGGACAGATACGCAGTATTTT. Encoded protein: CASSSTGRTDTQYF.

The chain employs TRBV5-5 and TRBJ1-3, with D possibly TRBD1 on 6 matching bases. The CDR3 spans 17 residues. Germline CDR1 reads SGHKS; CDR2 reads YYEKEE (reference sequence). Trimming pared 0 bases from V and 4 bases from J, leaving 17 bases between. This CDR3 reads CASSLGFGGREGNTIYF. The CDR3 DNA follows: TGTGCCAGCAGCTTGGGTTTCGGGGGGCGAGAGGGAAACACCATATATTTT.

This clone appeared a single time. V is TRBV5-1 and J is TRBJ2-7; D is undetermined. The CDR3 sequence is 14 residues long. CDR1 is SGHRS, CDR2 YFSETQ, per germline. Trimming removed 1 base from V and 0 bases from J, with 8 bases in between. CDR3 sequence reads: CASSLTIHSYEQYF. CDR3 DNA sequence: TGCGCCAGCAGCTTGACTATCCACTCCTACGAGCAGTACTTC.

The chain has TRBV29-1 and TRBJ1-4, with D tentatively TRBD1 (6 bases). The length of the CDR3 is 11 residues. V was clipped by 7 bases and J by 8 bases, with 11 bases between them. Germline V CDR1 and CDR2: SQVTM, ANQGSEA. The CDR3: CSAGRGEKLFF. CDR3 coding DNA: TGCAGCGCCGGTAGGGGGGAAAAACTGTTTTTT. The full variable domain, in which reference TRBV29-1 and TRBJ1-4 provide the parts outside the CDR3, is SAVISQKPSRDICQRGTSLTIQCQVDSQVTMMFWYRQQPGQSLTLIATANQGSEATYESGFVIDKFPISRPNLTFSTLTVSNMSPEDSSIYLCSAGRGEKLFFGSGTQLSVL.

The count of this clone is one. This rearrangement joins TRBV19 to TRBJ2-4; 12 positions agree with TRBD1. CDR3 size: 16 residues. With V trimmed by 4 bases and J by 5 bases, 6 bases remained unmatched. CDR1 is LNHDA, CDR2 SQIVND, per germline (reference sequence). CDR3 coding DNA: TGTGCCAGTAGTAATCCCGGGACAGGGGGCGAAAACATTCAGTACTTC. As protein: CASSNPGTGGENIQYF.

The rearrangement joins TRBV5-6 to TRBJ2-7; D call uncertain. Germline-derived CDR1 and CDR2 are SGHDT and YYEEEE. Between the trimmed V and J ends, which lost 2 bases and 5 bases, there was a span of 11 bases. This CDR3 contains 13 residues. This chain's CDR3 is CASSFGRANEQYF. The CDR3 bases are TGTGCCAGCAGCTTTGGGCGTGCCAACGAGCAGTACTTC.

This chain joins TRBV19 and TRBJ2-6, with D unresolved. The CDR3 spans 15 residues. CDR1 and CDR2 (germline): LNHDA, SQIVND (reference sequence). With 7 bases removed from V and 1 base from J, the gap between germline ends came to 11 bases. The CDR3 loop is CASTQDGSGANVLTF. In DNA form, the CDR3 reads TGTGCCAGTACCCAGGACGGATCTGGGGCCAACGTCCTGACTTTC. Filled out from reference TRBV19 and TRBJ2-6, the complete variable domain reads DGGITQSPKYLFRKEGQNVTLSCEQNLNHDAMYWYRQDPGQGLRLIYYSQIVNDFQKGDIAEGYSVSREKKESFPLTVTSAQKNPTAFYLCASTQDGSGANVLTFGAGSRLTVL.

DNA of the CDR3: TGTGCCACCAGCAGAGATTGGAGAGAGACGTACTTC. Encoded protein: CATSRDWRETYF. V gene TRBV15 combines with J gene TRBJ2-7; no clear D. The CDR3 is 12 amino acids. V shed 0 bases and J shed 12 bases, with 12 bases lying between them. Germline values: CDR1 LNHNV, CDR2 YYDKDF (reference sequence).

This rearrangement joins TRBV6-6 to TRBJ2-1; TRBD2 agrees at 12 bases. Germline V lookup: CDR1 MNHNY, CDR2 SVGAGI (reference sequence). This CDR3 spans 16 amino acids. J gave up 8 bases and V 5 bases, and 10 bases lay outside the gene matches. The DNA of the CDR3 is TGTGCCAGCAGTGGCCAGACTAGCGGGAGTATCCATGAGCAGTTCTTC. Protein sequence: CASSGQTSGSIHEQFF.

The V call is TRBV11-2, the J call TRBJ2-5, with D perhaps TRBD1 (5 bases). Near its end, the DNA agrees better with TRBJ2-7, so the J call may be wrong. Germline CDR1 reads SGHAT; CDR2 reads FQNNGV. CDR3 length: 16 residues. CDR3 nucleotide sequence: TGTGCCAGCAGCACCCACCCGGGCCAGGGCAACTACGAGCAGTACTTC. It specifies CASSTHPGQGNYEQYF.

This sequence joins TRBV5-1 and TRBJ2-3; no definite D call. V lost 0 bases, J lost 4 bases, and 9 bases lay in between. This CDR3 is 14 amino acids long. Germline lookup yields CDR1 SGHRS and CDR2 YFSETQ. CDR3 in DNA: TGCGCCAGCAGCTTGGGGGCCGAGGCAGATACGCAGTATTTT. Encoded protein: CASSLGAEADTQYF. Based on the CDR3 plus reference TRBV5-1 and TRBJ2-3, the full variable domain is KAGVTQTPRYLIKTRGQQVTLSCSPISGHRSVSWYQQTPGQGLQFLFEYFSETQRNKGNFPGRFSGRQFSNSRSEMNVSTLELGDSALYLCASSLGAEADTQYFGPGTRLTVL.

The chain combines TRBV5-1 with TRBJ2-5; the match to TRBD2 covers 8 bases. The V gene end was trimmed by 4 bases and the J gene end by 5 bases; junction bases not matched to a gene: 1. This CDR3 has 12 amino acids. CDR1 is SGHRS, CDR2 YFSETQ, per germline. As DNA, the CDR3 is TGCGCCAGCAGCAGGACTAGCGAGACCCAGTACTTC. Protein: CASSRTSETQYF.

The V gene is TRBV13, the J gene TRBJ2-7; D gene uncertain. V gave up 1 base and J gave up 3 bases, with 4 bases separating them. Germline V gene sequence: CDR1 PRHDT, CDR2 FYEKMQ (reference sequence). The CDR3 extends over 12 amino acids. In DNA form, the CDR3 reads TGTGCCAGCAGCTTAGTCAGCTACGAGCAGTACTTC. The encoded protein is CASSLVSYEQYF.

In this sample, this clone turned up a few times. The V and J genes are TRBV2 and TRBJ2-2; D may be TRBD1 (6 bases). V lost 2 bases and J lost 4, with 14 bases in between. The CDR3 extends over 16 amino acids. The germline gives CDR1 SNHLY, CDR2 FYNNEI. For the CDR3, the DNA is TGTGCCAGCAGTGAATTTGGGGGCGCGGGCACCGGGGAGCTGTTTTTT. Protein sequence: CASSEFGGAGTGELFF.